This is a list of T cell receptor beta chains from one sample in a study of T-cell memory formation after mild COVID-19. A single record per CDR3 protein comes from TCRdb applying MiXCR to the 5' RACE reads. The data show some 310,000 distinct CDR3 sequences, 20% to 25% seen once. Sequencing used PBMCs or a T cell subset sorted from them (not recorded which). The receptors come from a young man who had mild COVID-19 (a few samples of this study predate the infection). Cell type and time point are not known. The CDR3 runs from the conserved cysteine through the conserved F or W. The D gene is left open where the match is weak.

CASHRDSGEQFF	TRBD1	TRBV12-3/TRBV12-4
CASSRSGTANYGYTF	TRBD1	TRBV4-3
CASSPQLGELEQFF	NA	TRBV7-9
CASTHGTPNTEAFF	NA	TRBV12-3/TRBV12-4
CASSLRGGGGGAGDTQYF	NA	TRBV7-2
CASSPPDRPYNEQFF	NA	TRBV18
CASSESPGPDTEAFF	NA	TRBV2
CASSLVKAGELFF	NA	TRBV11-1
CATVGAGELFF	NA	TRBV6-5
CASSRKISGGFSGANVLTF	TRBD2	TRBV3-1
CASSRRITGVSTEAFF	TRBD1	TRBV19
CASRPGTPNEQFF	NA	TRBV6-6
CASSQLSGGLDTQYF	TRBD2	TRBV7-3
CASSKDGLLGTEAFF	NA	TRBV6-5
CASSSGSDTQYF	NA	TRBV18
CSVDLRGLEGTQYF	NA	TRBV29-1
CASSQALTNYGYTF	NA	TRBV14
CASSGGQQETKYF	TRBD1	TRBV7-3
CSARDLASTDTQYF	NA	TRBV20-1
CASSLTGSTRNIQYF	NA	TRBV5-6
CASSLSIGSSRNTGELFF	NA	TRBV27
CASSWGVFRANVLTF	NA	TRBV5-6
CASSILAGQETQYF	TRBD2	TRBV7-2
CASSHLGRTDYEKLFF	NA	TRBV4-1
CSASPSTGLVAADTQYF	NA	TRBV20-1
CSAKSGISNQPQHF	NA	TRBV20-1
CSATTPSTDTQYF	NA	TRBV20-1
CASSHRTGEETQYF	NA	TRBV4-2
CASSFRPIESPLHF	NA	TRBV27
CASSVGGAAGELFF	NA	TRBV10-2
CASSDRNEKLFF	NA	TRBV5-5
CASRNPEATQYF	NA	TRBV11-2
CASSAGTSDQETQYF	NA	TRBV6-2/TRBV6-3
CASSLGVETQYF	NA	TRBV5-1
CASSNSWMTDRAYNEQFF	TRBD1	TRBV11-2
CASSSDRDQPQHF	NA	TRBV11-2
CASSQTGVQTGELFF	TRBD1	TRBV12-3/TRBV12-4
CSARVRPGEAFF	NA	TRBV20-1
CSVGQSQNTEAFF	NA	TRBV29-1
CASSIRGTQQETQYF	NA	TRBV5-1
CSVDMGGNQPQHF	NA	TRBV29-1
CASSFSTVTDTQYF	NA	TRBV7-3
CASSFMGGALNEQFF	NA	TRBV7-3
CASSLEGHTDTQYF	NA	TRBV7-9
CSGGGLDNEQFF	NA	TRBV29-1
CASSPTRGNTEAFF	NA	TRBV7-2
CASSTGDYTGELFF	NA	TRBV5-1
CASKSQTDTQYF	NA	TRBV4-1
CSAAQGTGARAFF	TRBD1	TRBV20-1
CASSRHNRWLVNEQYF	NA	TRBV4-3
CSVSGGATYTQYF	TRBD2	TRBV29-1
CASSWGGQGGTEAFF	TRBD1	TRBV5-1
CASSHPGQLLYEQYF	TRBD1	TRBV12-3/TRBV12-4